Below, one T cell receptor beta chain is given with its context. Relative to the germline gene, one junction end is altered; a read error may explain this. Using immunoSEQ multiplex PCR, the repertoire was profiled, and TCRdb retains in-frame clones only, with some absent. In the table there are 200,000 to 250,000 clones, approximately 87% of which are singletons. Germline V lookup: CDR1 SGHAT, CDR2 FQNNGV. CDR3 size: 14 residues. The data originate from a study of blood T cell repertoires in COVID-19. Overall study: Italy, Spain and the United States were the sources of the convalescent and acute COVID-19 samples. The analysed material was cDNA or gDNA that came from T cells, B-cell-depleted T cells, or PBMCs.

V usage is TRBV11-2 and J usage is TRBJ2-6, with 7 bases identical to TRBD2. Sequenced material: peripheral blood. The TCR sequence derives from a woman between 65 and 79 years old with active or convalescent COVID-19. The CDR3 reads CASSLVWGGNVLTF. CDR3 nucleotides: TGTGCCAGCAGCTTAGTATGGGGGGGCAACGTCCTGACTTTC.